This T cell receptor beta chain was observed in a study of T-cell reconstitution after alpha-beta-depleted transplantation in children. Study-wide results and caveats: The origin of alpha-beta T cells about two months after transplant was reportedly several hundred expanded graft clones. The high TCRbeta diversity at day 60 in some patients came from surviving recipient T cells and thymic progenitors.

This CDR3 is 13 amino acids long. The ends were cut back, 7 bases at V and 1 base at J, with 10 bases in the middle. Germline V gene data show CDR1 as SNHLY and CDR2 as FYNNEI. Unique molecular identifiers featured in how the TCRbeta library was prepared. TCRdb recomputed calls from the PCR reads with MiXCR, one row per CDR3 protein. The repertoire holds around 4,100 distinct CDR3 sequences, with roughly an eighth as singletons. The sample holds many counts of this clonotype. Its specificity is not known. The material was PBMCs, mostly from graft donor cells, obtained 60 days after TCRalphabeta/CD19-depleted stem cell transplant. The sequence was collected from a male patient aged 2-10 years who had a stem cell transplant for acute lymphoblastic leukemia, so the T cells may come from the graft donor. This chain links TRBV2 with TRBJ1-1; D is unresolved. CDR3 sequence (DNA): TGTGCCAGCAAATGGACGGAGAACACTGAAGCTTTCTTT. It translates to CASKWTENTEAFF.